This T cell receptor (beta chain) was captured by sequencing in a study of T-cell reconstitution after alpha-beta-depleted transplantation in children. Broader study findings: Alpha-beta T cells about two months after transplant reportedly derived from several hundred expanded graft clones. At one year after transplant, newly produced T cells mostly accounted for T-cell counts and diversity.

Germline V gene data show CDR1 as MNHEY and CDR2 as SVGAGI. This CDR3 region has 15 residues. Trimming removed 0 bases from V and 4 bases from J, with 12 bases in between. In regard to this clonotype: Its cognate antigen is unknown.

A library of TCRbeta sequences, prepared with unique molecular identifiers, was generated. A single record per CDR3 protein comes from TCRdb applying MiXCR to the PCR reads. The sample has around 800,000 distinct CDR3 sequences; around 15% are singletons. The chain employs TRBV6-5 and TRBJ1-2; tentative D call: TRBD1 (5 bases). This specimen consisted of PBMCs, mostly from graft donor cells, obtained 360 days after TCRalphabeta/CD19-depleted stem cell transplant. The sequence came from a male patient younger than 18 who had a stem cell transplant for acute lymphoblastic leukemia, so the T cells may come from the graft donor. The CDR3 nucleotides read TGTGCCAGCAGTTACTCTCCGGGGGTGGTCTATGGCTACACCTTC. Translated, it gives CASSYSPGVVYGYTF.